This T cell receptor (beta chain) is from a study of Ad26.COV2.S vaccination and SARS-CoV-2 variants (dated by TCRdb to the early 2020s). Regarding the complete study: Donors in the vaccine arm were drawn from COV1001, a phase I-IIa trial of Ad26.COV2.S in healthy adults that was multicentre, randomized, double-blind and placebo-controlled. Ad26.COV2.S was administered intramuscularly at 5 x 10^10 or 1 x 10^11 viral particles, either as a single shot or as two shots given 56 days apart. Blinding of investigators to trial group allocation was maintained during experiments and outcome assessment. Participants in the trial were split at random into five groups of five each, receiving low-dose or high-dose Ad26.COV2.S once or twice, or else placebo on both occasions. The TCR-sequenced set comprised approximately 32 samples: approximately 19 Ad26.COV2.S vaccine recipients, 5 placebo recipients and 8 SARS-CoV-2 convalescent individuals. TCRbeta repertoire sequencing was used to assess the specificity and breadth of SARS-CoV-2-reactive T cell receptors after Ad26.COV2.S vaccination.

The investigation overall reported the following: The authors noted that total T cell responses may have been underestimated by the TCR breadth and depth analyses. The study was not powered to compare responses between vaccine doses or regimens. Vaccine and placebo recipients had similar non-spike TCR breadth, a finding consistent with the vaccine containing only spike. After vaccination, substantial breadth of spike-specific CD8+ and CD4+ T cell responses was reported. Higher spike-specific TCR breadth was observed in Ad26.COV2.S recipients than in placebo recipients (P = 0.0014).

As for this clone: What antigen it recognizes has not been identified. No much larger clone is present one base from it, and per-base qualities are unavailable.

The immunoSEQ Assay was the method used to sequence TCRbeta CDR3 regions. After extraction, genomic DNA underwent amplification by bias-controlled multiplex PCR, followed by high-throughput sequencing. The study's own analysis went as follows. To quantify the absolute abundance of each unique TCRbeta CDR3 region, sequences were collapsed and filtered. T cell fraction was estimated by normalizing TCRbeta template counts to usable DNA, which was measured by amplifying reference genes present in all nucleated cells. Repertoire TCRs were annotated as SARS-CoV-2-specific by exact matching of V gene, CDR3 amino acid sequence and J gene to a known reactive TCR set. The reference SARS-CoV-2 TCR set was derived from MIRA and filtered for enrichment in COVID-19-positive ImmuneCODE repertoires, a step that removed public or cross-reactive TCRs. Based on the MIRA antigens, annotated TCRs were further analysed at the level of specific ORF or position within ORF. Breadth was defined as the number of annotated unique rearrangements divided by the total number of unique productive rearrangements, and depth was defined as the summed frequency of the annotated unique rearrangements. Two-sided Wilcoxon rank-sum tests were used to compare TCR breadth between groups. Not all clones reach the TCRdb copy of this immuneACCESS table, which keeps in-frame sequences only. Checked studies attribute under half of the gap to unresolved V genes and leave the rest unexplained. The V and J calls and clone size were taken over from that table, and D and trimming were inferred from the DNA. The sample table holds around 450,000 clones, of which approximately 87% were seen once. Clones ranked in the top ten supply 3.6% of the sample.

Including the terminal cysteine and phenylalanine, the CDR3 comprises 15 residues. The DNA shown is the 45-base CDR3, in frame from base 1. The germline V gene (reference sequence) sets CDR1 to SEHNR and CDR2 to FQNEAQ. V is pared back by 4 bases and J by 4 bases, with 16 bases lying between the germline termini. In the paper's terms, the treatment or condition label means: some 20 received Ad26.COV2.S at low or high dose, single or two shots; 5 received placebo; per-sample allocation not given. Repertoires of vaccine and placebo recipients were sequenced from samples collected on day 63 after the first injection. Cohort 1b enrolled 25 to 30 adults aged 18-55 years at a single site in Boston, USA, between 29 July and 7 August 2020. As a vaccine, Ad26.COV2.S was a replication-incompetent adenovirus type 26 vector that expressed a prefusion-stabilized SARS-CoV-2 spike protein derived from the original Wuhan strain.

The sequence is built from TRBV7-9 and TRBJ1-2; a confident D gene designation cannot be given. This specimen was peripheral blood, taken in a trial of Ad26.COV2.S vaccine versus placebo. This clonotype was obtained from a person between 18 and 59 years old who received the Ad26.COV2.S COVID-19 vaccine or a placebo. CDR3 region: CASSSVELSPYGYTF. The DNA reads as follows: TGTGCCAGCAGCTCAGTGGAGTTGAGCCCCTATGGCTACACCTTC.